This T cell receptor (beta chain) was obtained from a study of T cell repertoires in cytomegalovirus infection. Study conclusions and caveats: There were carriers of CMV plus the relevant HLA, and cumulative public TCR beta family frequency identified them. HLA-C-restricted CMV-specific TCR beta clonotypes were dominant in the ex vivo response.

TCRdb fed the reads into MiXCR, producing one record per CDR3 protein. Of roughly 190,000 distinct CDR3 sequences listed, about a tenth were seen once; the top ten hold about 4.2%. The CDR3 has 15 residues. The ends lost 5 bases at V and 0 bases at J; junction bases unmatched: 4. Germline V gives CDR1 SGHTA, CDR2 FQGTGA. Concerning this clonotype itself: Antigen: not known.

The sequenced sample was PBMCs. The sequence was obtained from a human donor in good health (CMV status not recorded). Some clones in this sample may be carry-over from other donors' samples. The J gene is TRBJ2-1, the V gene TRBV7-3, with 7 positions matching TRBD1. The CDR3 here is CASSPDRVSYNEQFF. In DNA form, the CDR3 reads TGTGCCAGCAGCCCAGACAGGGTCTCCTACAATGAGCAGTTCTTC.